The TCR beta chain under discussion was sequenced for a study of neoadjuvant anti-PD-1 for oral cavity cancer. Across the whole study: Around day 43, patients without progression received a fourth nivolumab dose before surgery.

As to time point: after neoadjuvant nivolumab, at surgical resection. Stage II-IVA oral cavity squamous cell carcinoma was new and untreated by systemic or radiation therapy. These oral cavity squamous cell carcinomas were HPV-negative and locally advanced. Trimming removed 4 bases at V and 1 base at J, with 7 bases between. CDR3 length: 13 residues. Germline V gives CDR1 SNHLY, CDR2 FYNNEI. Libraries were prepared by immunoSEQ multiplex PCR; TCRdb keeps only in-frame clonotypes and omits some of them. Seen here are over 11,000 clones, 75% observed once, and the top ten hold 2.2%. This receptor was obtained from a person aged 35-80 years with oral cavity squamous cell carcinoma. The sequences come from PBMCs, collected after nivolumab (anti-PD-1) treatment. The rearrangement uses TRBV2 and TRBJ1-1; possibly TRBD1 for D (5 bases). The DNA for the CDR3 is TGTGCCAGCAGTGGACAGCCGAACACTGAAGCTTTCTTT. It specifies CASSGQPNTEAFF.